What follows describes a single T cell receptor beta chain. No antigen is known for it. A single base separates this from a much larger clone, so it may be a read error. These data are taken from a study of T-cell memory formation after mild COVID-19. Overall study context: Most TCR clusters belonged to a single donor. Study observations and caveats: CD4+ contracting clones lay mainly in CM and EM, CD8+ ones in EMRA. Day 15 to 85 contractors were CD4/CD8 balanced; later expanders leaned CD4+.

MiXCR, applied by TCRdb to the 5' RACE reads, yields one record per CDR3 protein. The top ten clones hold about 20% of a sample with approximately 300,000 distinct CDR3 sequences, roughly 8.2% of them seen once. The CDR3 contains 13 residues. Per the germline V gene, CDR1 is SGHTA and CDR2 is FQGNSA. The receptor was derived from a man aged 18 to 30 who had mild COVID-19 (a few samples of this study predate the infection). Cell type and time point are not known. The specimen was PBMCs or a T cell subset sorted from them (not recorded which). The chain is built from TRBV7-2 and TRBJ1-1; no firm D call. Here the CDR3 DNA reads TGTGCCAGCAGCTCCCTCCGGTACACTGGAGCTTTCTTT. This gives the protein CASSSLRYTGAFF.